The rows below give T cell receptor beta chains drawn from one sample of a study of CXCR3-negative and CXCR3-positive naive CD8 T cells. Following a re-call of the 5' RACE reads, TCRdb has one entry per CDR3 protein and lacks DNA. This listing includes approximately 66,000 distinct CDR3 sequences. Sequenced: naive CXCR3- CD8+ T cells from blood. The receptors were sampled from a human donor in good health. Some clones in this sample may be carry-over from other donors' samples. Both conserved end residues are part of each CDR3.

TRBJ2-2 TRBV29-1 CSVARDTGELFF
TRBJ2-2 TRBV5-6 CASSCSPPNTGELFF
TRBJ2-1 TRBV29-1 CSVEGARSYNEQFF
TRBJ2-7 TRBV11-2 CASSFSGEYEQYF
TRBJ2-2 TRBV11-3 CASSFGASNTGELFF
TRBJ2-7 TRBV14 CASSHGTSYEQYF
TRBJ2-1 TRBV6-6 CASSQTVRGQNNEQFF
TRBJ2-5 TRBV7-9 CASSFRTSGTKETQYF
TRBJ1-2 TRBV29-1 CSVDKVGGEDYGYTF
TRBJ2-2 TRBV2 CASSEWDNTGELFF
TRBJ2-1 TRBV24-1 CATSDSKTVSGGPYYNEQFF
TRBJ2-1 TRBV14 CASSQEFSGRPLSYNEQFF
TRBJ2-7 TRBV20-1 CSAIGGWGQYF
TRBJ2-7 TRBV7-3 CASSWDRGYEQYF
TRBJ2-3 TRBV7-2 CASSLSPRDTQYF
TRBJ2-7 TRBV18 CASSPITAESYEQYF
TRBJ2-1 TRBV27 CASSGTNNEQFF
TRBJ2-1 TRBV24-1 CATSDLRDKNNEQFF
TRBJ2-5 TRBV11-2 CASSYGASGQETQYF
TRBJ2-7 TRBV5-1 CASSGEGTVEQYF
TRBJ2-7 TRBV19 CASSLYTGSEQYF
TRBJ2-7 TRBV4-2 CASSQDRIGSYEQYF
TRBJ1-5 TRBV6-8 CASTITDCNQPQHF
TRBJ2-1 TRBV29-1 CSVAGGMFDEQFF
TRBJ2-3 TRBV6-2/TRBV6-3 CASSYSGNTDTQYF
TRBJ2-7 TRBV15 CATSRDREGGADEQYF
TRBJ1-5 TRBV6-2/TRBV6-3 CASSSNSNQPQHF
TRBJ2-7 TRBV6-2/TRBV6-3 CASSPMDRTYEQYF
TRBJ2-5 TRBV5-4 CASSFRSLDRQETQYF
TRBJ1-5 TRBV15 CATRPQGNQPQHF
TRBJ1-1 TRBV29-1 CSVDSANTEAFF
TRBJ2-3 TRBV5-1 CASSKDSPDTQYF
TRBJ2-1 TRBV14 CASSQGLSAYNEQFF
TRBJ1-5 TRBV11-1 CASSLAQGQPQHF
TRBJ2-1 TRBV29-1 CSLTGTGGYNEQFF
TRBJ2-2 TRBV2 CASSEVGTGNTGELFF
TRBJ2-5 TRBV28 CASSPFSNRGGRETQYF
TRBJ2-5 TRBV29-1 CSVEEYFEETQYF
TRBJ2-7 TRBV5-1 CASSLLRESYEQYF
TRBJ1-1 TRBV4-1 CASSQVGKGHMNTEAFF
TRBJ1-1 TRBV29-1 CSVLGQNTEAFF
TRBJ2-1 TRBV28 CASSPQEYFSYNEQFF
TRBJ2-7 TRBV20-1 CSARGTWSSYEQYF
TRBJ2-7 TRBV20-1 CSARQGSSYEQYF
TRBJ2-1 TRBV20-1 CSARQGGSYNEQFF
TRBJ2-1 TRBV7-2 CASAVGLSYNEQFF
TRBJ2-7 TRBV14 CASSRGPRWGDEQYF
TRBJ2-1 TRBV11-2 CASSLIGSWSSYNEQFF
TRBJ2-5 TRBV7-9 CASSFTSPMKRETGQETQYF
TRBJ2-2 TRBV27 CATAETSGSIGELFF
TRBJ2-4 TRBV12-3/TRBV12-4 CASSLRPAQDIQYF
TRBJ2-6 TRBV5-1 CASSLVSGFSGANVLTF
TRBJ1-1 TRBV29-1 CSVVTGGAPEAFF
TRBJ2-7 TRBV29-1 CSVNPQGGGTYEQYF
TRBJ1-1 TRBV9 CASSVESGIYTEAFF
TRBJ1-1 TRBV20-1 CSARWTGAKAFF
TRBJ1-6 TRBV25-1 CASTETGEGSPLHF
TRBJ2-7 TRBV4-3 CASSQVQGNYEQYF
TRBJ2-5 TRBV11-2 CASRPQQNLQETQYF